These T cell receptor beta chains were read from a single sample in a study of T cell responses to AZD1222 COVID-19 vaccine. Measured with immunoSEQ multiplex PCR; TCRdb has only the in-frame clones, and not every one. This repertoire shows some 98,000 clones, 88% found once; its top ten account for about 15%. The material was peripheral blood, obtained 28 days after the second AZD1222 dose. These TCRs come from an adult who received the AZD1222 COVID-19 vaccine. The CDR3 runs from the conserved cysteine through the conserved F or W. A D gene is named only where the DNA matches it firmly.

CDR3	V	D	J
CASSQTGGDYEKLFF	TRBV6-5	TRBD1	TRBJ1-4
CASSEGTVGGYEQYF	TRBV10-2	TRBD1	TRBJ2-7
CASSLQSGYGYTF	TRBV5-1	-	TRBJ1-2
CASSLVDRTNYGYTF	TRBV5-1	TRBD1	TRBJ1-2
CASSLRGTGGEKLFF	TRBV5-1	TRBD1	TRBJ1-4
CASTPGHSGFTEAFF	TRBV6-6	-	TRBJ1-1
CASSSDGNQPQHF	TRBV5-1	-	TRBJ1-5
CATSRDNRVYEQYF	TRBV15	-	TRBJ2-7
CASSLAAGGPSGANVLTF	TRBV11-3	TRBD1	TRBJ2-6
CAIRVTTLNTEAFF	TRBV10-3	-	TRBJ1-1
CASSFTTVTDTQYF	TRBV7-3	-	TRBJ2-3
CASSIGGAKSNYGYTF	TRBV19	-	TRBJ1-2
CASSLDRGRTSGRVDKETGELFF	TRBV13	-	TRBJ2-2
CASSPGQGWSTGELFF	TRBV13	TRBD1	TRBJ2-2
CASRGTGRNEQYF	TRBV5-8	-	TRBJ2-7
CASRPAGLSANYGYTF	TRBV28	-	TRBJ1-2
CASGTGRVGANVLTF	TRBV19	TRBD1	TRBJ2-6
CASSSTASDNEQFF	TRBV5-4	-	TRBJ2-1
CASMEETGYTGELFF	TRBV5-8	TRBD1	TRBJ2-2
CASSPSLTGTEAFF	TRBV7-9	-	TRBJ1-1
CAWAEGLDQPQHF	TRBV30	-	TRBJ1-5
CSVQGTDGYTF	TRBV20-1	-	TRBJ1-2
CASTPTSGGYEQYF	TRBV5-5	TRBD2	TRBJ2-7
CASRRRGGNMNTEAFF	TRBV2	-	TRBJ1-1
CASSLSMYTEAFF	TRBV11-3	-	TRBJ1-1
CASSPPPVSGTEAFF	TRBV18	-	TRBJ1-1
CASSPSFQETQYF	TRBV7-3	-	TRBJ2-5
CASSLGPPTPAGSSYEQYF	TRBV7-6	-	TRBJ2-7
CASSKTGYEQYF	TRBV10-1	-	TRBJ2-7
CASSQESPGLPDWEQFF	TRBV4-1	-	TRBJ2-1
CASYRGRGDEAFF	TRBV10-2	-	TRBJ1-1